This T cell receptor (beta chain) was sequenced during a study of beta chain features in type 1 diabetes. The V gene lost 0 bases and the J gene lost 4 bases, with 15 bases spanning the gap. This CDR3 has 15 amino acids. Germline-derived CDR1 and CDR2 are GTSNPN and SVGIG (reference sequence). Every bit of the isolated RNA underwent reverse transcription, so sequencing read expressed TCRB transcripts. TCRdb's copy holds only in-frame clones and misses some; the assay was immunoSEQ multiplex PCR. This sample has approximately 400,000 clones, with approximately 15% found just once. The receptor was derived from a woman younger than 30 in good health. V gene TRBV30 combines with J gene TRBJ2-5, with D possibly being TRBD1 (5 bases). Sample: naive CD4+ T cells from blood. CDR3 nucleotides: TGTGCCTGGAGTGTACAGGAGACTTTCGGAGAGACCCAGTACTTC. Translating gives CAWSVQETFGETQYF.